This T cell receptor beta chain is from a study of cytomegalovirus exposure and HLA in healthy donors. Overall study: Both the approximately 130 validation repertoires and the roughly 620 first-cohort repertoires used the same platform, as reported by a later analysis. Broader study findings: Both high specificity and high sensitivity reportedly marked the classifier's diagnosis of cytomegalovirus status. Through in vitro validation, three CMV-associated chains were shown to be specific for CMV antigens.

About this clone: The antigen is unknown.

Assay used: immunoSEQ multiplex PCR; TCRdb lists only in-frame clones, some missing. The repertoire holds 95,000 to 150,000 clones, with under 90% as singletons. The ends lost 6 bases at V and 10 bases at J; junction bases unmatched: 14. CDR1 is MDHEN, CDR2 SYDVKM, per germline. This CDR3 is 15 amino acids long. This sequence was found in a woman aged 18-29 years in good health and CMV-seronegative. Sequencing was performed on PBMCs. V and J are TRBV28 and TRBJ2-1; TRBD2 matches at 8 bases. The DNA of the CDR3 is TGTGCCAGCAGGTTACAGGTAGCGGGACTTGAAGAGCAGTTCTTC. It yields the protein CASRLQVAGLEEQFF.